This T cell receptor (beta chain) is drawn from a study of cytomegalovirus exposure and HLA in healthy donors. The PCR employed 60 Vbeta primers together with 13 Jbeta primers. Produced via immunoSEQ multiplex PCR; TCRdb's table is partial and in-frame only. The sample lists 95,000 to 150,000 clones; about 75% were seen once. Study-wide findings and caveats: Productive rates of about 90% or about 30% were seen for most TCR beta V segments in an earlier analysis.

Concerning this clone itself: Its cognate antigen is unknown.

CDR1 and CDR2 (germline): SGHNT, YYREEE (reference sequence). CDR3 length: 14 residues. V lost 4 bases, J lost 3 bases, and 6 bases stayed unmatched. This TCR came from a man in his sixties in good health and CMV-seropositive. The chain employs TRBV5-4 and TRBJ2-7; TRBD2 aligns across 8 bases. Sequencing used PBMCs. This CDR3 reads CASSPGAGGYEQYF. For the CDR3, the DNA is TGTGCCAGCAGCCCAGGGGCGGGGGGCTACGAGCAGTACTTC.